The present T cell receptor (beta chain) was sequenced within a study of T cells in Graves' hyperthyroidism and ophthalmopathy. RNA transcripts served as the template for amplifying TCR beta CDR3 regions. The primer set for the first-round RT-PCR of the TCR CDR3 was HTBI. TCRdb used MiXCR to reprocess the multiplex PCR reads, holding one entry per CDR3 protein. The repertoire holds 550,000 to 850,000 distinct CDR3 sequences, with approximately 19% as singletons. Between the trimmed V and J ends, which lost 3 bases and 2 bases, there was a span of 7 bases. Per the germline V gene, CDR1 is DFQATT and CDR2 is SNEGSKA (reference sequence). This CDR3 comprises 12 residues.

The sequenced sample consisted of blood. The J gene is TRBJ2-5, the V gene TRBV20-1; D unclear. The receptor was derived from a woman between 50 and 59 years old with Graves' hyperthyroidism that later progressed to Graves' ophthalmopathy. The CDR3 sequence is CSASPKQETQYF. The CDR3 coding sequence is TGCAGTGCTAGCCCGAAGCAAGAGACCCAGTACTTC.